This T cell receptor (beta chain) was sequenced for a study of T cells in Graves' hyperthyroidism and ophthalmopathy. Whole-study results and caveats: Most expanded thyroid clonotypes above 0.001 also appeared in blood.

Stable Graves' hyperthyroidism meant no ophthalmopathy progression within 18 months. The study left out patients who had uncontrolled infection, other autoimmune disease, pregnancy or lactation. CDR3 length: 16 amino acids. Trimming took 6 bases from V and 1 from J; bases not matched to a gene: 9. This clonotype has ten or more counts. Its antigen is not known. Amplification yielded TCR beta CDR3 regions, with RNA transcripts as the source. The HTBI primer set served for first-round RT-PCR of the TCR CDR3. TCRdb fed the multiplex PCR reads into MiXCR, producing one record per CDR3 protein. The profile covers about 560,000 distinct CDR3 sequences, with around 15% appearing a single time and 15% to 20% taken by the ten largest.

The source is a woman younger than 30 with Graves' hyperthyroidism. The chain couples TRBV12-3 or TRBV12-4 to TRBJ2-1; 7 bases match TRBD1. The specimen was blood. CDR3 residues: CASRGDRVGSYNEQFF. The CDR3 coding sequence is TGTGCCAGCAGGGGAGACAGGGTGGGATCCTACAATGAGCAGTTCTTC.